This T cell receptor beta chain was recovered during a study of cytomegalovirus exposure and HLA in healthy donors. Study details: The approximately 690 first-cohort repertoires and the 120 or so validation repertoires shared the same platform, a later analysis reported.

The study, taken as a whole, reports: Cytomegalovirus association was assigned to about 150 TCR beta chains.

The germline V gene has CDR1 MDHEN and CDR2 SYDVKM. Trimming took 5 bases from V and 2 from J, leaving 19 bases between them. The CDR3 has 16 amino acids. Here immunoSEQ multiplex PCR was the method, and the copy in TCRdb shows in-frame clones only, minus some. The profile shows some 60,000 clones, approximately 96% of them singletons. Turning to this clone: Its antigen remains unidentified.

The V gene is TRBV28, the J gene TRBJ2-7; possible D gene TRBD1, 6 bases. The origin of this receptor is a young man in good health and CMV-seronegative. The material sequenced was PBMCs. The CDR3 is CASSTRDIFPTYEQYF. DNA of the CDR3: TGTGCCAGCAGTACCCGGGACATCTTCCCCACCTACGAGCAGTACTTC. Looking up the rest from reference TRBV28 and TRBJ2-7 gives the full variable domain: DVKVTQSSRYLVKRTGEKVFLECVQDMDHENMFWYRQDPGLGLRLIYFSYDVKMKEKGDIPEGYSVSREKKERFSLILESASTNQTSMYLCASSTRDIFPTYEQYFGPGTRLTVT.